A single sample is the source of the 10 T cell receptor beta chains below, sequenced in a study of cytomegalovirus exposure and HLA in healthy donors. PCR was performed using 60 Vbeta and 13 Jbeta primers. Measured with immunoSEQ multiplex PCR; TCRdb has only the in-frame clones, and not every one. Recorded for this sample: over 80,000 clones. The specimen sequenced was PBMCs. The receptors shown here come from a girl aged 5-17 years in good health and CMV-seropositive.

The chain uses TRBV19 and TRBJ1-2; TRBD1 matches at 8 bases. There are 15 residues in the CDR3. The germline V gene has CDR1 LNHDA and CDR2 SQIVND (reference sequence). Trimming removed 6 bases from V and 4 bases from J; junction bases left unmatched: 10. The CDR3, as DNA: TGTGCCAGTAGCACACAGGGGGGTGATTCCTATGGCTACACCTTC. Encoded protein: CASSTQGGDSYGYTF.

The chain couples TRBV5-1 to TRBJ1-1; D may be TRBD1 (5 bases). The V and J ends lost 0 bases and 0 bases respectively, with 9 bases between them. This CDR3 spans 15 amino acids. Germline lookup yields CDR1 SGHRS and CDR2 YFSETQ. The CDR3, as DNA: TGCGCCAGCAGCTTGGGCGACAGAATGAACACTGAAGCTTTCTTT. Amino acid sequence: CASSLGDRMNTEAFF.

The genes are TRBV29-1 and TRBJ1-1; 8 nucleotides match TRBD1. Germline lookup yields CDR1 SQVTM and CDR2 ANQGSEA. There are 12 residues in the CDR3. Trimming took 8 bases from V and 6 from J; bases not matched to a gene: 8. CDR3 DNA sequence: TGCAGCACTGACAGGGGCGGCTCTGAAGCTTTCTTT. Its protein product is CSTDRGGSEAFF.

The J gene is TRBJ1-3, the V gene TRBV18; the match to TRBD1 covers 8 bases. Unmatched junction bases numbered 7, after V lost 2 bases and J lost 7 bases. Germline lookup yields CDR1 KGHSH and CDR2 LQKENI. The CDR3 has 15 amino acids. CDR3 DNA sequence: TGTGCCAGCTCACCATGCGACGACAGGGGTAACACCATATATTTT. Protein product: CASSPCDDRGNTIYF.

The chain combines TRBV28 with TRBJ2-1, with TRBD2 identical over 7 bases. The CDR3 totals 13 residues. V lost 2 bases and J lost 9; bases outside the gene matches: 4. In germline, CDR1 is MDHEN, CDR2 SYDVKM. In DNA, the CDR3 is TGTGCCAGCAGTTTAATGGGAGGGATTGAGCAGTTCTTC. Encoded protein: CASSLMGGIEQFF.

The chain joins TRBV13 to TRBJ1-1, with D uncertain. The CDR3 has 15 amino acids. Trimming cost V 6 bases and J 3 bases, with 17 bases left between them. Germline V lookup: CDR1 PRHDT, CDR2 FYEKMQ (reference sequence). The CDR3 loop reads CASSTSRGWDTEAFF. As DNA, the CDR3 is TGTGCCAGCAGTACTAGTCGGGGTTGGGACACTGAAGCTTTCTTT.

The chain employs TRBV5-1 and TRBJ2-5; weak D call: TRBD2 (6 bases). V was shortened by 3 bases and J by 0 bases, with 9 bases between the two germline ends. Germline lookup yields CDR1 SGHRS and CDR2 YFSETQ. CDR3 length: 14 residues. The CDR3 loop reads CASSSGEYQETQYF. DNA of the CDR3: TGCGCCAGCAGCTCGGGGGAGTACCAAGAGACCCAGTACTTC.

The CDR3 nucleotides are TGTGCCAGCAGCGAGGCGGGGCTGAGGGATACGCAGTATTTT. Translation: CASSEAGLRDTQYF. This sequence joins TRBV9 and TRBJ2-3; D possibly corresponds to TRBD2 (6 bases). This CDR3 has 14 residues. Germline V lookup: CDR1 SGDLS, CDR2 YYNGEE. Deletions cut 3 bases from V and 6 bases from J, with 14 bases between.

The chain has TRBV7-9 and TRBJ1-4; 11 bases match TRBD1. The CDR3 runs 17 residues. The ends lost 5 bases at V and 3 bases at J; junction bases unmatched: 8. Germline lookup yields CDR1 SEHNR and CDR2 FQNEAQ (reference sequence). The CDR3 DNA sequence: TGTGCCAGCAGCAACTTGGACAGGGGGCCTCCTAATGAAAAACTGTTTTTT. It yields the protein CASSNLDRGPPNEKLFF.

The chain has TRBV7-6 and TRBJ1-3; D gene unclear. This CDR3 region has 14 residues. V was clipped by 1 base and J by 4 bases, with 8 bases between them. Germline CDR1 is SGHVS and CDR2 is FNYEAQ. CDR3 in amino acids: CASSLEESGNTIYF. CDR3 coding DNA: TGTGCCAGCAGCTTAGAGGAGTCAGGAAACACCATATATTTT.